These T cell receptor beta chains were read from a single sample in a study of blood T cell repertoires in COVID-19. TCRdb keeps only in-frame clones here, not all; method: immunoSEQ multiplex PCR. The table shows tens of thousands of clones, with under 85% occurring only once. Sequenced: peripheral blood. The receptors were sampled from a human donor in a cohort sampled during active COVID-19. CDR3s include the opening cysteine and the closing phenylalanine or tryptophan. The D gene is left open where the match is weak. Only some rows state a clone size, as once, few, many or a class for expanded clones.

clone_size cdr3_length d_call j_call v_call cdr3_aa cdr3_nt
- 14 - TRBJ1-2 TRBV3-1/TRBV3-2 CASTPVSGNYGYTF TGTGCCAGCACCCCGGTTTCAGGCAACTATGGCTACACCTTC
- 15 - TRBJ1-4 TRBV4-3 CASSPGRGANEKLFF TGCGCCAGCAGCCCCGGGCGGGGGGCTAATGAAAAACTGTTTTTT
- 17 - TRBJ2-3 TRBV4-1 CASSQDPGLSSTDTQYF TGCGCCAGCAGCCAAGACCCGGGACTGTCTAGCACAGATACGCAGTATTTT
- 15 TRBD1 TRBJ1-2 TRBV19 CASNPGQGARYGYTF TGTGCCAGTAACCCGGGACAGGGGGCGCGTTATGGCTACACCTTC
- 16 TRBD2 TRBJ2-1 TRBV5-1 CASSVGTSGTYNEQFF TGCGCCAGCAGCGTCGGGACTAGCGGGACCTACAATGAGCAGTTCTTC
- 15 TRBD1 TRBJ1-5 TRBV3-1/TRBV3-2 CASSQGTGGTQPQHF TGTGCCAGCAGCCAAGGGACAGGGGGAACTCAGCCCCAGCATTTT
- 15 - TRBJ1-3 TRBV9 CASSVGRSSGNTIYF TGTGCCAGCAGCGTAGGGAGATCCTCTGGAAACACCATATATTTT
- 15 TRBD1 TRBJ2-7 TRBV5-8 CASSPWDRGKYEQYF TGTGCCAGCAGCCCCTGGGACAGGGGGAAGTACGAGCAGTACTTC
- 15 - TRBJ2-3 TRBV5-1 CASSLDRTVADTQYF TGCGCCAGCAGCTTGGATCGCACAGTGGCAGATACGCAGTATTTT
- 17 TRBD1 TRBJ1-6 TRBV5-1 CASSFQGATSYNSPLHF TGCGCCAGCAGCTTCCAGGGGGCTACGTCCTATAATTCACCCCTCCACTTT
few 15 - TRBJ2-3 TRBV29-1 CSVERTTGVSFTQYF TGCAGCGTTGAAAGGACAACGGGAGTGTCTTTTACGCAGTATTTT
- 21 TRBD2 TRBJ2-1 TRBV7-3 CASSSQGARASGRASYNEQFF TGTGCCAGCAGCTCGCAGGGGGCAAGGGCTAGCGGGAGGGCCTCCTACAATGAGCAGTTCTTC
- 15 - TRBJ2-2 TRBV5-1 CASSLSGSGTGELFF TGCGCCAGCAGCTTATCGGGGTCGGGCACCGGGGAGCTGTTTTTT
- 15 - TRBJ2-5 TRBV15 CATSRAKSSGETQYF TGTGCCACCAGCAGGGCAAAGTCGAGCGGCGAGACCCAGTACTTC